What follows are 7 T cell receptor beta chains derived from one specimen sequenced in a study of blood T cell repertoires in COVID-19. TCRdb's copy holds only in-frame clones and misses some; the assay was immunoSEQ multiplex PCR. The profile shows 85,000 or so clones, around 96% of them singletons. Source material: peripheral blood. Receptors were obtained from a human donor with active COVID-19. The donor label of this sample is uncertain.

The V gene is TRBV11-3, the J gene TRBJ2-7; D uncertain. In germline, CDR1 is SGHNT, CDR2 YENEEA. Trimming removed 1 base at V and 6 bases at J, with 10 bases between. The CDR3 length is 13 residues. This chain's CDR3 is CASSLARSGEQYF. The CDR3 nucleotides are TGTGCCAGCAGCTTAGCGCGGTCGGGCGAGCAGTACTTC.

This chain uses TRBV3-1 (or the pseudogene TRBV3-2) with TRBJ1-2; unclear D gene. The CDR3 extends over 13 amino acids. Trimming removed 1 base from V and 6 bases from J, with 9 bases in between. Germline V gene data show CDR1 as LGHDT and CDR2 as YNNKEL (reference sequence). The CDR3 is CASSQVSGDGYTF. The DNA of the CDR3 is TGTGCCAGCAGCCAAGTGTCCGGGGATGGCTACACCTTC.

The chain carries TRBV18 and TRBJ1-1; possible D gene TRBD1, 5 bases. V was cut by 4 bases and J by 4 bases, with 7 bases left in between. CDR1 KGHSH and CDR2 LQKENI come from the germline V gene. This CDR3 is 12 amino acids long. CDR3 sequence: CASSLRATEAFF. The CDR3 coding sequence is TGTGCCAGCTCACTCAGGGCCACTGAAGCTTTCTTT.

In DNA, the CDR3 is TGCGCCAGCAACCCATCTGGGACAGACTCCTACGAGCAGTACTTC. Translation gives CASNPSGTDSYEQYF. V usage is TRBV5-1 and J usage is TRBJ2-7; TRBD1 aligns across 7 bases. CDR3 size: 15 residues. J lost 0 bases, V lost 6 bases, and 9 bases had no gene match. Germline V gene sequence: CDR1 SGHRS, CDR2 YFSETQ.

CDR3 coding DNA: TGTGCCAGCAGCTTTTGGCCCGGCCGGGGGACAGATACGCAGTATTTT. Translated, it gives CASSFWPGRGTDTQYF. The chain employs TRBV7-7 and TRBJ2-3; possible D gene TRBD2, 6 bases. Trimming shortened V by 3 bases and J by 3 bases, and 16 bases separated the two germline ends. The CDR3 totals 16 residues. From germline, CDR1 is SSHAT and CDR2 FNYEAQ (reference sequence).

In its sample, this clone was seen once. The chain has TRBV6-5 and TRBJ1-6, with 9 bases fitting TRBD1. V shed 6 bases and J 7 bases; nucleotides not matched to a gene: 7. The CDR3 runs to 15 residues. Germline assignment: CDR1 MNHEY and CDR2 SVGAGI. The CDR3 sequence is CASRGGTGKNSPLHF. The CDR3 region has the DNA TGTGCCAGCAGGGGGGGGACAGGGAAGAATTCACCCCTCCACTTT.

The chain links TRBV4-1 to TRBJ2-7; 13 positions match TRBD2. The ends lost 0 bases at V and 5 bases at J; junction bases unmatched: 4. The CDR3 sequence is 16 residues long. The germline gives CDR1 MGHRA, CDR2 YSYEKL. CDR3 amino acids: CASSQDRTSGSNEQYF. For the CDR3, the DNA is TGCGCCAGCAGCCAAGATCGGACTAGCGGGAGCAACGAGCAGTACTTC.